The TCR beta chain under discussion was sequenced for a study of early T cells in non-severe SARS-CoV-2 infection. Study-wide context: Sequencing was performed on bulk RNA from unsorted whole blood, leaving chains unpaired.

Each CDR3 protein is one row after TCRdb ran MiXCR on the 5' RACE reads. The sample records 70,000 to 75,000 distinct CDR3 sequences, approximately 13% being singletons. This clonotype was seen a few times. Germline values: CDR1 SGHVS, CDR2 FQNEAQ. V shed 4 bases and J 6 bases; nucleotides not matched to a gene: 0. This CDR3 has 12 residues. The sequence derives from an adult who was a healthcare worker with PCR-confirmed SARS-CoV-2 infection or an uninfected control (not recorded which). The sample comprised whole blood. The rearrangement joins TRBV7-8 to TRBJ2-1; 7 bases map to TRBD1. The CDR3 region is CASSYRGNEQFF. For the CDR3, the DNA is TGTGCCAGCAGCTACAGGGGCAATGAGCAGTTCTTC.